This is a list of T cell receptor beta chains from one sample in a study of cytomegalovirus exposure and HLA in healthy donors. Libraries were prepared by immunoSEQ multiplex PCR; TCRdb keeps only in-frame clonotypes and omits some of them. The table has about 160,000 clones, roughly 80% seen once; the top ten hold about 2.1%. Sequenced input: PBMCs. These receptors originate from a female donor in good health and CMV-seronegative. Each CDR3 is given with its conserved first and last residue. A D gene is named only where the DNA matches it firmly. The size entry is marked missing in some rows and otherwise reads once, few, many or a size class.

J gene	D gene	clone size	V gene	CDR3 protein	CDR3 DNA
TRBJ2-7	-	-	TRBV6-5	CASSYSFRRSYEQYF	TGTGCCAGCAGTTACTCGTTCAGGCGCTCCTACGAGCAGTACTTC
TRBJ2-3	TRBD2	few	TRBV7-9	CASSYLAESTDTQYF	TGTGCCAGCAGCTATCTAGCGGAGAGCACAGATACGCAGTATTTT
TRBJ2-7	TRBD2	-	TRBV7-9	CASSYTSGSGPSPEQYF	TGTGCCAGCAGTTATACTAGCGGGAGCGGCCCTAGTCCTGAGCAGTACTTC
TRBJ2-5	-	-	TRBV5-6	CASSFAGTQETQYF	TGTGCCAGCAGCTTTGCCGGGACTCAAGAGACCCAGTACTTC
TRBJ1-1	TRBD1	-	TRBV7-8	CASSLNRGAEAFF	TGTGCCAGCAGCTTAAACAGGGGAGCAGAAGCTTTCTTT
TRBJ2-7	-	few	TRBV5-1	CASSDSTYEQYF	TGCGCCAGCTCGGACAGTACCTACGAGCAGTACTTC
TRBJ2-3	-	-	TRBV15	CATSRDFGGLSADTQYF	TGTGCCACCAGCAGAGATTTTGGGGGCTTAAGCGCAGATACGCAGTATTTT
TRBJ2-7	-	-	TRBV18	CASSSLDEQYF	TGTGCCAGCTCATCACTAGACGAGCAGTACTTC
TRBJ2-7	TRBD2	once	TRBV5-4	CASSSRTSGTYEQYF	TGTGCCAGCAGCAGCCGGACTAGCGGGACCTACGAGCAGTACTTC
TRBJ2-7	TRBD2	-	TRBV12-5	CASGTPSSGLSYEQYF	TGTGCTAGTGGTACCCCGTCTAGCGGACTCTCCTACGAGCAGTACTTC
TRBJ2-7	-	-	TRBV7-2	CASSPGSTAEQSF	TGTGCCAGCAGCCCCGGAAGTACGGCGGAGCAGTCCTTC
TRBJ1-2	TRBD1	-	TRBV15	CATSIDRGPNYGYTF	TGTGCCACCAGCATTGACAGGGGGCCCAACTATGGCTACACCTTC
TRBJ1-6	-	-	TRBV5-1	CASSLGEVGSPLHF	TGCGCCAGCAGCTTGGGGGAGGTGGGCTCACCCCTCCACTTT
TRBJ2-5	TRBD1	-	TRBV10-2	CASSESLPGGETQYF	TGCGCCAGCAGTGAGTCCCTTCCAGGGGGAGAGACCCAGTACTTC
TRBJ2-2	-	-	TRBV2	CASSPRAGYTGELFF	TGTGCCAGCAGTCCCCGGGCGGGGTACACCGGGGAGCTGTTTTTT
TRBJ2-1	TRBD1	-	TRBV4-1	CASSRSRQGAWNEQFF	TGCGCCAGCAGCCGCTCCAGGCAGGGGGCGTGGAATGAGCAGTTCTTC
TRBJ2-5	-	-	TRBV11-2	CASSLEKSGQGKTQYF	TGTGCCAGCAGCTTAGAGAAGAGTGGTCAGGGGAAGACCCAGTACTTC
TRBJ2-1	-	-	TRBV16	CASSQSEGDEQFF	TGTGCCAGCAGCCAATCGGAGGGAGACGAGCAGTTCTTC
TRBJ2-5	-	-	TRBV11-3	CASSPGTPYQETQYF	TGTGCCAGCAGCCCTGGGACACCGTACCAAGAGACCCAGTACTTC
TRBJ2-3	-	-	TRBV5-1	CASSLLTASTDTQYF	TGCGCCAGCAGCCTTTTGACAGCTAGCACAGATACGCAGTATTTT
TRBJ2-7	-	once	TRBV30	CAWSSQGPKEQYF	TGTGCCTGGAGCTCCCAGGGTCCAAAAGAGCAGTACTTC
TRBJ1-6	TRBD1	few	TRBV5-4	CASSLATGVASPLHF	TGTGCCAGCAGCTTGGCTACAGGGGTGGCTTCACCCCTCCACTTT
TRBJ2-5	TRBD1	-	TRBV6-5	CASRAAGQGWETQYF	TGTGCCAGCAGAGCGGCGGGACAGGGTTGGGAGACCCAGTACTTC